A single sample gave rise to the 10 T cell receptor beta chains below, sequenced in a study of blood T cell repertoires in COVID-19. The table came from immunoSEQ multiplex PCR; TCRdb's copy has only in-frame clones and leaves some out. The profile shows around 250,000 clones, about four fifths of them singletons. Material: peripheral blood. The receptor source for this set is a man aged 30-40 years who had recovered from COVID-19.

The chain combines TRBV3-1 (or the pseudogene TRBV3-2) with TRBJ2-2, with 11 positions matching TRBD2. Germline assignment: CDR1 LGHDT and CDR2 YNNKEL (reference sequence). The CDR3 extends over 17 amino acids. J lost 2 bases, V lost 1 base, and 3 bases had no gene match. Here the CDR3 DNA reads TGTGCCAGCAGCCAAGGACTAGCGGGGCGAAACACCGGGGAGCTGTTTTTT. Amino acids: CASSQGLAGRNTGELFF.

The chain couples TRBV4-2 to TRBJ2-1, with unresolved D. V was pared by 0 bases and J by 5 bases, with 14 bases between. This CDR3 region has 16 residues. Looked up from germline, CDR1 is LGHNA and CDR2 is YNFKEQ. The CDR3 DNA reads TGTGCCAGCAGCCAAGATCTAGGTGCCTGGGACAATGAGCAGTTCTTC. Residues: CASSQDLGAWDNEQFF.

This clone has a single count. The V call is TRBV9, the J call TRBJ1-5; D not resolved. The CDR3 runs to 14 residues. V lost 2 bases, J lost 4 bases, and 10 bases lay in between. CDR1 is SGDLS and CDR2 is YYNGEE in the germline V gene. The chain's CDR3 is CASSVFGGNQPQHF. The CDR3 DNA reads TGTGCCAGCAGCGTCTTCGGAGGGAATCAGCCCCAGCATTTT.

The J gene is TRBJ2-1, the V gene TRBV4-2, with D perhaps matching TRBD2 (5 bases). Germline V CDR1 and CDR2: LGHNA, YNFKEQ. V lost 0 bases to trimming and J lost 5 bases, with 8 bases between them. The CDR3 loop spans 14 amino acids. The CDR3 DNA sequence: TGTGCCAGCAGCCAAGATTTGAGGGACAATGAGCAGTTCTTC. Its translation is CASSQDLRDNEQFF.

The chain joins TRBV10-3 to TRBJ2-7, with 7 bases that match TRBD2. The length of the CDR3 is 13 residues. CDR1 and CDR2 (germline): ENHRY, SYGVKD. V was pared by 10 bases and J by 2 bases, with 8 bases of the junction left unmatched. CDR3 sequence (DNA): TGTGCCAGCAGAAGCGGGACTGCCTACGAGCAGTACGTC. Its translation: CASRSGTAYEQYV.

The genes are TRBV9 and TRBJ1-1, with TRBD1 matching over 7 bases. The CDR3 is made up of 14 amino acids. Germline loops: CDR1 SGDLS, CDR2 YYNGEE. V dropped 4 bases and J dropped 5; count of bases not matched to a gene: 8. The CDR3 loop is CASSHSTGTTEAFF. CDR3 sequence (DNA): TGTGCCAGCAGCCATTCGACAGGGACAACTGAAGCTTTCTTT.

The chain is built from TRBV10-3 and TRBJ2-1; D is ambiguous. V was trimmed by 4 bases and J by 5 bases, leaving 9 bases between them. Germline V lookup: CDR1 ENHRY, CDR2 SYGVKD. The CDR3 length is 13 residues. The CDR3 loop reads CAISGTADNEQFF. CDR3 nucleotide sequence: TGTGCCATCAGTGGCACGGCGGACAATGAGCAGTTCTTC.

J is TRBJ1-3 and V is TRBV3-1 (or the pseudogene TRBV3-2); a possible D gene is TRBD1 (5 bases). The CDR3 consists of 15 residues. Germline lookup yields CDR1 LGHDT and CDR2 YNNKEL (reference sequence). V lost 3 bases to trimming and J lost 0 bases, with 9 bases between them. The CDR3 DNA is TGTGCCAGCAGCCAGACGCAGGGCTCTGGAAACACCATATATTTT. Its translation: CASSQTQGSGNTIYF.

The chain has TRBV5-4 and TRBJ1-1; D remains ambiguous. The CDR3 contains 13 residues. Germline CDR1 is SGHNT and CDR2 is YYREEE (reference sequence). V shed 3 bases and J shed 4 bases, with 10 bases lying between them. CDR3 sequence (DNA): TGTGCCAGCAGCTGGGGAGGTACCACTGAAGCTTTCTTT. This sequence encodes CASSWGGTTEAFF. The entire variable domain, with the rest obtained from reference TRBV5-4 and TRBJ1-1, is as follows: ETGVTQSPTHLIKTRGQQVTLRCSSQSGHNTVSWYQQALGQGPQFIFQYYREEENGRGNFPPRFSGLQFPNYSSELNVNALELDDSALYLCASSWGGTTEAFFGQGTRLTVV.

The chain joins TRBV28 to TRBJ1-1; 9 nucleotides match TRBD1. V lost 5 bases and J lost 7; bases outside the gene matches: 8. The germline gives CDR1 MDHEN, CDR2 SYDVKM. The CDR3 runs 14 residues. The CDR3 DNA sequence: TGTGCCAGCAGTCCCCAACCGGGACAGGGTGAAGCTTTCTTT. Protein product: CASSPQPGQGEAFF.